This T cell receptor beta chain was recovered during a study of blood T cell repertoires in COVID-19. About the research overall: COVID-19 samples from acute and convalescent phases originated in the United States, Italy and Spain. Nucleic acid was either cDNA or gDNA, and it came from T cells, B-cell-depleted T cells, or PBMCs.

Source study methods: The authors estimated nucleated cell counts from reference gene primer amplification. Method: immunoSEQ multiplex PCR; TCRdb's copy keeps in-frame clones and lacks some. V, J and clone size are taken as reported in that table, and D and trimming were inferred from the DNA itself. The repertoire includes fewer than 200,000 clones, about 88% of them detected once, and approximately 0.99% sits in the top ten. Germline CDR1 is LNHNV and CDR2 is YYDKDF (reference sequence). V dropped 0 bases and J dropped 7; count of bases not matched to a gene: 17. The length of the CDR3 is 18 residues.

The sequence was collected from a man aged 40-50 years with acute or convalescent COVID-19. V and J are TRBV15 and TRBJ1-2; 7 nucleotides match TRBD1. The sequencing sample was made of peripheral blood. CDR3 region: CATSRDRMGEGGARGYTF. The CDR3 bases are TGTGCCACCAGCAGAGATCGCATGGGGGAAGGGGGCGCCCGTGGCTACACCTTC. Based on the CDR3 plus reference TRBV15 and TRBJ1-2, the full variable domain is DAMVIQNPRYQVTQFGKPVTLSCSQTLNHNVMYWYQQKSSQAPKLLFHYYDKDFNNEADTPDNFQSRRPNTSFCFLDIRSPGLGDTAMYLCATSRDRMGEGGARGYTFGSGTRLTVV.